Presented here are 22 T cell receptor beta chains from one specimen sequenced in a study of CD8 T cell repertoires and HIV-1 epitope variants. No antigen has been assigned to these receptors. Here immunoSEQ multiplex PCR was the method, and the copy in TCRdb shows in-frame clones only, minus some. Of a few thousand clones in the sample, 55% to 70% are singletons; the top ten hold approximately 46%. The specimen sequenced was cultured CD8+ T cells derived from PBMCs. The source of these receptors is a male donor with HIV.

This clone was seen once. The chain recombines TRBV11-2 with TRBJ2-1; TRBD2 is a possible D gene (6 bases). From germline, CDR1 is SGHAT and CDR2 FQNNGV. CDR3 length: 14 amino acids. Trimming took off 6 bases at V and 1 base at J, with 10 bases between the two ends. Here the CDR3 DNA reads TGTGCCAGCAGTGAGCGGGTGTCCTACAATGAGCAGTTCTTC. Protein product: CASSERVSYNEQFF.

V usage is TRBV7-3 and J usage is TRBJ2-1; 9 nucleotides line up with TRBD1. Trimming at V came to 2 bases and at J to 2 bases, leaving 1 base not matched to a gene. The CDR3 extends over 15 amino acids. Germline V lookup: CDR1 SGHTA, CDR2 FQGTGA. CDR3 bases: TGTGCCAGCAGCTTAGGGACAGGGACCTACAATGAGCAGTTCTTC. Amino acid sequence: CASSLGTGTYNEQFF.

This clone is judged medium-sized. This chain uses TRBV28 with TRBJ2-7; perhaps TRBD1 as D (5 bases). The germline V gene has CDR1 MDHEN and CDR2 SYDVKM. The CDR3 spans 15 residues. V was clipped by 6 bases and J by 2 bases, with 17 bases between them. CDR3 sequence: CASSESIGQAYEQYF. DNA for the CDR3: TGTGCCAGCAGCGAATCAATAGGACAAGCCTACGAGCAGTACTTC.

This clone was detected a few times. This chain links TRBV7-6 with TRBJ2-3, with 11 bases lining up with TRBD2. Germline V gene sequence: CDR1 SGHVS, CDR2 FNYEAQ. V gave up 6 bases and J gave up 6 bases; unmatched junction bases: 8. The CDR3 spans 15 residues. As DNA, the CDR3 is TGTGCCAGCAGTCTGCGGACTAGCGGGCGGGATACGCAGTATTTT. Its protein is CASSLRTSGRDTQYF.

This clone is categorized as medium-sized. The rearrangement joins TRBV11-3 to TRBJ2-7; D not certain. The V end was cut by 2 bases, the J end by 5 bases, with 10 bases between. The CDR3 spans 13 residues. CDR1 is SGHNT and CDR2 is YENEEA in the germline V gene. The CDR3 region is CASSLTRWDEQYF. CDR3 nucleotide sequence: TGTGCCAGCAGCTTAACACGGTGGGACGAGCAGTACTTC.

The CDR3 DNA follows: TGTGCCAGCAGCCCAACCCGGGACAACACAGATACGCAGTATTTT. Translated, it gives CASSPTRDNTDTQYF. The gene calls are TRBV5-6 and TRBJ2-3; maybe TRBD1 (6 bases). The CDR3 sequence is 15 residues long. Trimming took 4 bases from V and 2 from J, leaving 14 bases between them. Germline CDR1 is SGHDT and CDR2 is YYEEEE.

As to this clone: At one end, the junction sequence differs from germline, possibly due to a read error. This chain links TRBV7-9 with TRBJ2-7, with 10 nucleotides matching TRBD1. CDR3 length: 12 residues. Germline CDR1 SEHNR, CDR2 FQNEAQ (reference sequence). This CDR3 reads CASSPGQGPIDF. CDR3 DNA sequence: TGTGCCAGCAGCCCGGGACAGGGGCCTATCGACTTC.

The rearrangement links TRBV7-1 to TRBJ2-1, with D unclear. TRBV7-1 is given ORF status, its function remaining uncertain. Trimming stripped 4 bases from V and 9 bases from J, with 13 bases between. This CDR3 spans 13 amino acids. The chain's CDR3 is CASSLDGASEQFF. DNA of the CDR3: TGTGCCAGCAGCTTAGACGGTGCCAGTGAGCAGTTCTTC.

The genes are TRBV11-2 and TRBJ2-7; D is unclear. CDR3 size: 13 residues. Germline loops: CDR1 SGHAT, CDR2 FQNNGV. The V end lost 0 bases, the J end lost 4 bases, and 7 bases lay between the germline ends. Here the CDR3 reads CASSLDARYEQYF. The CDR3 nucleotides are TGTGCCAGCAGCTTAGACGCCAGATACGAGCAGTACTTC.

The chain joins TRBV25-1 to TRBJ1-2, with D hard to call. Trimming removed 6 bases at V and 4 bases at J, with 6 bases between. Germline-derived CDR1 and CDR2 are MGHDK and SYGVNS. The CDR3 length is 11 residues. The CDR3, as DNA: TGTGCCAGCAGCGGAGGCTATGGCTACACCTTC. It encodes CASSGGYGYTF.

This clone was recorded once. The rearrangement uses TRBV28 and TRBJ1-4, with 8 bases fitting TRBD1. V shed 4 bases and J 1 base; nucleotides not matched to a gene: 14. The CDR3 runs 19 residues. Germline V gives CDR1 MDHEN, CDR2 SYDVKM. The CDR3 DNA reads TGTGCCAGCAGTTCCCTCCAGGGGGCGGCGTGGGAAACTAATGAAAAACTGTTTTTT. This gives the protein CASSSLQGAAWETNEKLFF.

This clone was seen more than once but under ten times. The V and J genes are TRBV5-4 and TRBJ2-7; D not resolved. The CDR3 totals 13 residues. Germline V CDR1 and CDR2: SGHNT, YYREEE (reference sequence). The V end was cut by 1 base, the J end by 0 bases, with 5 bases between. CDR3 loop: CASSLFSSYEQYF. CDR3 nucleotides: TGTGCCAGCAGCTTGTTTTCCTCCTACGAGCAGTACTTC. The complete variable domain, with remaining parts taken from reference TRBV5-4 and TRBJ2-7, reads ETGVTQSPTHLIKTRGQQVTLRCSSQSGHNTVSWYQQALGQGPQFIFQYYREEENGRGNFPPRFSGLQFPNYSSELNVNALELDDSALYLCASSLFSSYEQYFGPGTRLTVT.

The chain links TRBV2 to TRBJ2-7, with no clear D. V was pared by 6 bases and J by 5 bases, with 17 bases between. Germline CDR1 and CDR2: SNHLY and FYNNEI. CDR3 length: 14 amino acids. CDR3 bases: TGTGCCAGCAGGCCCCCGGAGAGGACGGACGAGCAGTACTTC. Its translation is CASRPPERTDEQYF. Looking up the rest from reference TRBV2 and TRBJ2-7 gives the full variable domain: EPEVTQTPSHQVTQMGQEVILRCVPISNHLYFYWYRQILGQKVEFLVSFYNNEISEKSEIFDDQFSVERPDGSNFTLKIRSTKLEDSAMYFCASRPPERTDEQYFGPGTRLTVT.

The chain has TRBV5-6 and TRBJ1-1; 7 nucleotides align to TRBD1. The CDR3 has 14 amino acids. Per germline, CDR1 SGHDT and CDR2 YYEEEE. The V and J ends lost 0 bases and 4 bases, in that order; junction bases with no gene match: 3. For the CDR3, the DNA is TGTGCCAGCAGCTTGGGGACAGGCTTCACTGAAGCTTTCTTT. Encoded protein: CASSLGTGFTEAFF.

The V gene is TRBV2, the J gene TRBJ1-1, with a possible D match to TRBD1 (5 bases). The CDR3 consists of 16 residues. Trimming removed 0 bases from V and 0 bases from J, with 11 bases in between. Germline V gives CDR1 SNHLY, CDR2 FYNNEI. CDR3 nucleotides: TGTGCCAGCAGTGAAGCGGGGGGGGGAGTGAACACTGAAGCTTTCTTT. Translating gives CASSEAGGGVNTEAFF.

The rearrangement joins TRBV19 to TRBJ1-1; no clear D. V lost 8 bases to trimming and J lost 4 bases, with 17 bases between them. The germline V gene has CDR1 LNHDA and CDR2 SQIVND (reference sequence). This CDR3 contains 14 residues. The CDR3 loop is CASSDGAWGTEAFF. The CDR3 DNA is TGTGCCAGTTCCGACGGAGCCTGGGGCACTGAAGCTTTCTTT.

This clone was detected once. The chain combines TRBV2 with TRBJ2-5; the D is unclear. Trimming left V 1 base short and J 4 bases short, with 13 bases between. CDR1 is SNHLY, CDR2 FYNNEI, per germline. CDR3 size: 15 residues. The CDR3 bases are TGTGCCAGCAGTGAAGAACCGAACGGGCGAGAGACCCAGTACTTC. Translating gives CASSEEPNGRETQYF.

CDR3: CASSYTWGDEKLFF. In DNA, the CDR3 is TGTGCCAGCAGTTACACCTGGGGGGATGAAAAACTGTTTTTT. The gene calls are TRBV6-5 and TRBJ1-4; perhaps TRBD1 as D (5 bases). V was shortened by 2 bases and J by 6 bases, with 10 bases between the two germline ends. Germline V gene sequence: CDR1 MNHEY, CDR2 SVGAGI. The CDR3 runs to 14 residues.

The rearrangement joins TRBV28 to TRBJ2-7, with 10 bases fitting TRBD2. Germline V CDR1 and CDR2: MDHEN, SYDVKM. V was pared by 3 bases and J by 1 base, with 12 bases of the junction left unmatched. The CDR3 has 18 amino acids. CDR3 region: CASSFSTTSGTLSYEQYF. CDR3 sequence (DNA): TGTGCCAGCAGTTTCTCGACAACTAGCGGGACTCTTTCCTACGAGCAGTACTTC.

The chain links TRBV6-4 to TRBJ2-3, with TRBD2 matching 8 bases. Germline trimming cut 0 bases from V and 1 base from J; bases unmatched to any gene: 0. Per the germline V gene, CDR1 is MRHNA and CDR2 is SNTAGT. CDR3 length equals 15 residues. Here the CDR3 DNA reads TGTGCCAGCAGTGACTCGCGGGGGGGCACAGATACGCAGTATTTT. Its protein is CASSDSRGGTDTQYF.

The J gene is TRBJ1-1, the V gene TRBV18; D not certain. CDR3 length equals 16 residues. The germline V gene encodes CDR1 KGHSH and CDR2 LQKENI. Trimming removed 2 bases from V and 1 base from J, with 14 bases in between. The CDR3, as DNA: TGTGCCAGCTCACCATCCCGGGCCCGAGAGAACACTGAAGCTTTCTTT. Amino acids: CASSPSRARENTEAFF.

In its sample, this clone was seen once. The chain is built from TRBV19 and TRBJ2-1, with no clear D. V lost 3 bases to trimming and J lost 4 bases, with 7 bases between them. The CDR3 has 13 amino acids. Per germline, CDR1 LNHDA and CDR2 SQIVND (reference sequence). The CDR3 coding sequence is TGTGCCAGTAGTATTTTGGAGTACAATGAGCAGTTCTTC. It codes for CASSILEYNEQFF.